A single sample gave rise to the 7 T cell receptor beta chains below, sequenced in a study of T-cell reconstitution after alpha-beta-depleted transplantation in children. Unique molecular identifiers featured in how the TCRbeta library was prepared. TCRdb re-called the PCR reads through MiXCR, storing one row per CDR3 protein. The sample consists of about 150,000 distinct CDR3 sequences, roughly 11% of them appearing once. This specimen was PBMCs, taken before TCRalphabeta/CD19-depleted stem cell transplant. The receptors were gathered from a boy between 2 and 10 years old with acute myeloid leukemia, due to receive a stem cell transplant.

There are many counts of this clonotype. The chain couples TRBV12-3 or TRBV12-4 to TRBJ2-7; TRBD1 matches at 10 bases. CDR3 length: 14 residues. V trimming: 3 bases; J trimming: 4 bases; junction bases outside the gene matches: 3. The CDR3 sequence: CASSLGTGEYEQYV. DNA for the CDR3: TGTGCCAGCAGTTTGGGGACAGGGGAATACGAGCAGTACGTC.

In its sample, this clonotype was seen many times. The CDR3 reads CASSQDGYLAGGAEQFF. CDR3 nucleotides: TGCGCCAGCAGCCAAGATGGGTACCTAGCGGGGGGGGCTGAGCAGTTCTTC. The V and J genes are TRBV4-1 and TRBJ2-1, with 12 bases that match TRBD2. Per the germline V gene, CDR1 is MGHRA and CDR2 is YSYEKL. The CDR3 totals 17 residues. The junction had 9 bases not matched to a gene; V was cut back by 0 bases and J by 9 bases.

The chain joins TRBV30 to TRBJ2-4; possibly TRBD2 for D (5 bases). The germline V and J ends were trimmed by 2 bases and 0 bases, with 11 bases remaining between them. CDR1 is GTSNPN and CDR2 is SVGIG in the germline V gene (reference sequence). This CDR3 has 15 amino acids. The CDR3 region has the DNA TGTGCCTGGAGTTTACAGACTATAGCCAAAAACATTCAGTACTTC. Translated, it gives CAWSLQTIAKNIQYF.

At least ten counts were recorded for this clonotype. The chain uses TRBV6-1 and TRBJ2-3; 9 bases map to TRBD2. Germline-derived CDR1 and CDR2 are MNHNS and SASEGT. After removal of 8 bases from V and 0 bases from J, the junction contained 6 bases not matched to a gene. The CDR3 spans 15 residues. The CDR3 nucleotides read TGTGCCAGCTCCCGGGCGGGAGGGAGCACAGATACGCAGTATTTT. This codes for CASSRAGGSTDTQYF.

This clonotype has a count of ten or more. The chain combines TRBV7-2 with TRBJ2-1, with TRBD2 matching 10 bases. J was trimmed by 4 bases and V by 4 bases; bases with no gene match: 7. In germline, CDR1 is SGHTA, CDR2 FQGNSA. This CDR3 comprises 16 residues. The CDR3, as DNA: TGTGCCAGCAGCTCCCCTAGCGGGGGACAATACAATGAGCAGTTCTTC. As protein: CASSSPSGGQYNEQFF.

This chain joins TRBV19 and TRBJ2-7; unclear D gene. Germline CDR1 reads LNHDA; CDR2 reads SQIVND (reference sequence). V lost 1 base to trimming and J lost 0 bases, with 13 bases between them. The CDR3 spans 16 residues. For the CDR3, the DNA is TGTGCCAGTAGTATAGTGAGGCAGTATAGCTCCTACGAGCAGTACGTC. Its translation: CASSIVRQYSSYEQYV.

This clonotype was observed at least ten times. The chain is built from TRBV12-3 or TRBV12-4 and TRBJ2-1; TRBD2 aligns across 13 bases. The junction had 10 bases not matched to a gene; V was cut back by 7 bases and J by 10 bases. This CDR3 spans 15 amino acids. The CDR3 loop is CASNVGTSGVREQFF. DNA for the CDR3: TGTGCCAGCAATGTAGGGACTAGCGGGGTTCGGGAGCAGTTCTTC.